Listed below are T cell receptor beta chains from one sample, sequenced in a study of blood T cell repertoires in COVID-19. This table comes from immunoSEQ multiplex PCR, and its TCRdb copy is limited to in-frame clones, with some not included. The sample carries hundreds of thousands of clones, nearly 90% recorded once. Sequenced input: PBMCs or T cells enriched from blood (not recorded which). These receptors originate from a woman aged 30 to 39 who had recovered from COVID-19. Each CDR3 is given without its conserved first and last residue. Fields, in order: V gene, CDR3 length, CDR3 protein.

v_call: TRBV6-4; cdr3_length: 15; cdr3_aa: ASRKSTGGLVTSPLH
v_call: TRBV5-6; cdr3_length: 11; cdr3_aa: ASSLDRRDGYT
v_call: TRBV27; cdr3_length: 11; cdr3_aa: ASSPGLAGVQF
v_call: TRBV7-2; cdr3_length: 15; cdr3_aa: ASSLPKRVGGNNEQF
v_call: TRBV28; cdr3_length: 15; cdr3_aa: ASSSPGEALINYGYT
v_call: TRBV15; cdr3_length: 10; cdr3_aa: ATSSLEETQY
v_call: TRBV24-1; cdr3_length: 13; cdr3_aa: ATSESLAGVMAQY
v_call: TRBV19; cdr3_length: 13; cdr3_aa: ASSIWDTINQPQH
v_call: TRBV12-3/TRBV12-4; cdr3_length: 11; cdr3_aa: ASSFSGNYGYT
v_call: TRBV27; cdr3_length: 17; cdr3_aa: ASSLSATAGTSILREQY
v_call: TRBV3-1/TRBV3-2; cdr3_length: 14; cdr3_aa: ASSPDRGRGDSPLH
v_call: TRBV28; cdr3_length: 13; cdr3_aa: ASSPTGGTNEKLF
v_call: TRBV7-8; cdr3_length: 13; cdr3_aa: ASSPRTGKGYEQY
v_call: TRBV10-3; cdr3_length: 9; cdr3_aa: ATGDFGGYT
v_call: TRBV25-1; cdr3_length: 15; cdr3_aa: ASGGSPGQGPYNEQF
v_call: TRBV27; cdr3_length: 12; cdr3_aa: ASSTRGQGSPLH
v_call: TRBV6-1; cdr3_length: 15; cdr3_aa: ASSEAYRATRDQPQH
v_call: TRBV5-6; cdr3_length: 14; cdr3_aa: ASSPGTGFSYNEQF
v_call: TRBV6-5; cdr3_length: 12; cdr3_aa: ASRTVEGRYEQY
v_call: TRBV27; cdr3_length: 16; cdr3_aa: ASSLIGTASGGSYEQY
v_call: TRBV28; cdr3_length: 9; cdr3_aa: ASRYNYGYT
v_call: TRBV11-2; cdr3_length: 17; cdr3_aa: ASSLAGQGFGEREGTQY
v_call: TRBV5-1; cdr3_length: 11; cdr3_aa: ASSSRQGYEQY
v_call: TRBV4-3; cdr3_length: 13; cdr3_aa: ASSQDLSGNSPLH
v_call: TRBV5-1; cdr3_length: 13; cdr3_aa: ASSLVLSRTDTQY
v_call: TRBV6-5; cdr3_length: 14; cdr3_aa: ASSYTRTGGTDTQY
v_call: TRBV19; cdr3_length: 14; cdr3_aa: ASSLLAGVISGELF
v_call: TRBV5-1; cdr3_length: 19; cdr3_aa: ASSHKETGQGAYTPIYEQY
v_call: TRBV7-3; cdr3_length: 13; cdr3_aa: ASSALAGGQETQY
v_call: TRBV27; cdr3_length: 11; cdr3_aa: ASSFDSSYEQY
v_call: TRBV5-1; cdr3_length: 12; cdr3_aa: ASSGGLAAETQY
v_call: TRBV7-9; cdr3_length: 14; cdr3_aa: ASSLVPGQGITEAF
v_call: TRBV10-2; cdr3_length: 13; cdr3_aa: ASSDRGFMNTEAF
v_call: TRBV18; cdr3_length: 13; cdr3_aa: ASSPTGGVGQPQH
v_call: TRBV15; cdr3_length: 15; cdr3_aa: ATSSQSTGGSNTEAF
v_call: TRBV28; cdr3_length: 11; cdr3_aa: ASREVLNQPQH
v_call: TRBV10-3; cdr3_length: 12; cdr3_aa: AISDGAYGYGYT
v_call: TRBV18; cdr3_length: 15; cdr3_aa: ASSPLIGQGRPYEQY
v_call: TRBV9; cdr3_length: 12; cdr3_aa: ASSVGPGGNTIY
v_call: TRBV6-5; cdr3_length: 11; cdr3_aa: ASSLTGGTEAF
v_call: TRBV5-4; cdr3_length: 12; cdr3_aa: ASSRQGAGQPQH
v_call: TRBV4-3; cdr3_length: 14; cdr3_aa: ASKDLLAGGAGELF
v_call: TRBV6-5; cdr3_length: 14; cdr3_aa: ASSYRTGGHVIEAF
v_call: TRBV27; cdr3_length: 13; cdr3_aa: ASSLGGRAGETQY
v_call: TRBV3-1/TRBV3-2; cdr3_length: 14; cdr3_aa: ASSETLTSGYNEQF
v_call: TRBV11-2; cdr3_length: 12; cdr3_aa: ASSLDGSAGGYT